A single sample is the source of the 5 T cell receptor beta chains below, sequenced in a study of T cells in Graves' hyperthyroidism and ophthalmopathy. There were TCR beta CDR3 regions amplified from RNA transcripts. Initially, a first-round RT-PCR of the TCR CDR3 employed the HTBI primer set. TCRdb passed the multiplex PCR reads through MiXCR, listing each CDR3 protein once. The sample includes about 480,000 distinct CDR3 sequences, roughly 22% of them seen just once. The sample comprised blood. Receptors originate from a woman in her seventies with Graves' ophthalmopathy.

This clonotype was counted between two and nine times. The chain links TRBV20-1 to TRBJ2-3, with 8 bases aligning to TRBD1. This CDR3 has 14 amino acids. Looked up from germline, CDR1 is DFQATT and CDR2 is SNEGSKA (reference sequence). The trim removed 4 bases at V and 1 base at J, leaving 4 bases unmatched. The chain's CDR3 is CSATTGQGTDTQYF. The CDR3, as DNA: TGCAGTGCTACTACGGGACAGGGCACAGATACGCAGTATTTT.

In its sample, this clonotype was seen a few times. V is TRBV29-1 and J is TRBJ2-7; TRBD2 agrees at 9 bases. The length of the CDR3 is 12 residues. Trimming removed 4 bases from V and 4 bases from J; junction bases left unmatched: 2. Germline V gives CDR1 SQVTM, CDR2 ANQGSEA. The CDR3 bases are TGCAGCGTTGCGGCGGGGGGGTACGAGCAGTACTTC. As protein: CSVAAGGYEQYF.

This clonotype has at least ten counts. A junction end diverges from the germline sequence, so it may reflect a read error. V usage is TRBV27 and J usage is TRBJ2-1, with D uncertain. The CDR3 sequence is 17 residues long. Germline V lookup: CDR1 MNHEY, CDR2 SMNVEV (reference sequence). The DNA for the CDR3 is TGTGCCAGCACTTTACCCGTGAGCCAGGCGACCAGGAATGAGCAGTTCTTC. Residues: CASTLPVSQATRNEQFF.

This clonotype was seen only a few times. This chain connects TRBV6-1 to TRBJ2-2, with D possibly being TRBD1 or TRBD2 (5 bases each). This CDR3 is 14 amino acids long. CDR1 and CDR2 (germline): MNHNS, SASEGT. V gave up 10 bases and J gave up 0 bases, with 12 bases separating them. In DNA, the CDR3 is TGTGCCACACAAGAGGGACCGAACACCGGGGAGCTGTTTTTT. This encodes CATQEGPNTGELFF.

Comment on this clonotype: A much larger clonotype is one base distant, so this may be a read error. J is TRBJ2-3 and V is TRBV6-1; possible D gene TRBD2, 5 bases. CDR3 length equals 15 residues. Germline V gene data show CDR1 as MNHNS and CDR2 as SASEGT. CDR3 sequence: CASRPWRRSTDAQYF. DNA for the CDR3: TGTGCCAGCAGACCCTGGAGGAGGAGTACAGATGCGCAGTATTTT.